A single sample is the source of the 29 T cell receptor beta chains below, sequenced in a study of T cells after yellow fever vaccination. TCRdb analysed the 5' RACE reads with MiXCR anew, one entry per CDR3 protein. Among about 30,000 distinct CDR3 sequences listed, 5.5% to 8% were seen once. The material sequenced was PBMCs, either bulk or a sorted T-cell subset (CD4+, CD8+, memory, or dextramer-sorted; not recorded which), taken on the day of the yellow fever booster vaccination. The receptors come from a man in his thirties or forties who received the YFV17D yellow fever vaccine.

The chain recombines TRBV20-1 with TRBJ2-7; TRBD1 aligns across 9 bases. Germline V lookup: CDR1 DFQATT, CDR2 SNEGSKA (reference sequence). The CDR3 contains 14 residues. The V and J ends lost 6 bases and 1 base, in that order; junction bases with no gene match: 7. The CDR3 bases are TGCAGTGCCCTCGTGACAGGGGGATCCTACGAGCAGTACTTC. Translated: CSALVTGGSYEQYF.

V and J are TRBV20-1 and TRBJ2-7; D remains unclear. V lost 3 bases and J 9 bases, leaving 12 bases between the germline ends. From germline, CDR1 is DFQATT and CDR2 SNEGSKA (reference sequence). There are 11 residues in the CDR3. CDR3 in amino acids: CSARPQERQYF. The CDR3 DNA follows: TGCAGTGCTAGGCCCCAGGAAAGGCAGTACTTC.

This clonotype was counted ten times or more. V is TRBV12-3 or TRBV12-4 and J is TRBJ1-5; D is unclear. The CDR3 runs 14 residues. V was cut by 3 bases and J by 0 bases, with 6 bases left in between. The CDR3 DNA reads as TGTGCCAGCAGTTTTTCACTTAGCAATCAGCCCCAGCATTTT. Amino acids: CASSFSLSNQPQHF.

This clonotype came up a few times. The chain couples TRBV12-3 or TRBV12-4 to TRBJ2-3, with D unresolved. Trimming removed 6 bases at V and 5 bases at J, with 9 bases between. CDR3 length: 12 amino acids. The CDR3 spells CASREIVDTQYF. The CDR3 nucleotides are TGTGCCAGCAGGGAAATCGTAGATACGCAGTATTTT.

A few counts support this clonotype. The V call is TRBV7-2, the J call TRBJ2-1; 9 bases align to TRBD2. After removal of 5 bases from V and 3 bases from J, the junction contained 5 bases not matched to a gene. The CDR3 has 15 amino acids. CDR1 and CDR2 (germline): SGHTA, FQGNSA. The DNA of the CDR3 is TGTGCCAGCAGCCACGGGACTAGCAGCTACAATGAGCAGTTCTTC. Amino acids: CASSHGTSSYNEQFF. Full variable domain (remainder filled in from reference TRBV7-2 and TRBJ2-1): GAGVSQSPSNKVTEKGKDVELRCDPISGHTALYWYRQSLGQGLEFLIYFQGNSAPDKSGLPSDRFSAERTGGSVSTLTIQRTQQEDSAVYLCASSHGTSSYNEQFFGPGTRLTVL.

This clonotype was recorded a few times. This sequence joins TRBV7-8 and TRBJ2-1, with 11 bases aligning to TRBD2. From germline, CDR1 is SGHVS and CDR2 FQNEAQ. V was clipped by 1 base and J by 4 bases; unmatched bases: 0. The CDR3 consists of 15 residues. CDR3 amino acids: CASSLVAGGYNEQFF. The CDR3 bases are TGTGCCAGCAGCTTAGTAGCGGGAGGGTACAATGAGCAGTTCTTC.

This clonotype was picked up many times. J is TRBJ2-7 and V is TRBV20-1; 9 nucleotides line up with TRBD2. CDR1 and CDR2 (germline): DFQATT, SNEGSKA (reference sequence). This CDR3 is built from 14 residues. The J segment lost 1 base and the V segment lost 3 bases, leaving 4 bases of the junction unmatched. The DNA for the CDR3 is TGCAGTGCTAGGGGGGCGGGAGGGTCCTACGAGCAGTACTTC. As protein: CSARGAGGSYEQYF.

The chain combines TRBV7-9 with TRBJ2-6; D unresolved. Germline lookup yields CDR1 SEHNR and CDR2 FQNEAQ (reference sequence). The CDR3 has 12 amino acids. CDR3 region: CGGLLGANVLTF. The DNA of the CDR3 is TGTGGCGGCCTGCTTGGGGCCAACGTCCTGACTTTC.

This clonotype came up a few times. The rearrangement joins TRBV10-3 to TRBJ2-3; D is unclear. CDR3 length: 16 amino acids. Germline values: CDR1 ENHRY, CDR2 SYGVKD. V lost 4 bases and J 2 bases, leaving 16 bases between the germline ends. CDR3: CAISGALNSPTDTQYF. The CDR3 DNA reads TGTGCCATCAGTGGTGCACTAAATTCTCCCACAGATACGCAGTATTTT.

This clonotype was observed many times. The chain combines TRBV29-1 with TRBJ1-2; D is undetermined. The CDR3 sequence is 13 residues long. Trimming took off 4 bases at V and 8 bases at J, with 17 bases between the two ends. Germline CDR1 and CDR2: SQVTM and ANQGSEA. The CDR3 sequence is CSVVSETADGYTF. The CDR3 coding sequence is TGCAGCGTTGTATCGGAGACTGCGGACGGCTACACCTTC. Drawing the rest from reference TRBV29-1 and TRBJ1-2, the complete variable domain is SAVISQKPSRDICQRGTSLTIQCQVDSQVTMMFWYRQQPGQSLTLIATANQGSEATYESGFVIDKFPISRPNLTFSTLTVSNMSPEDSSIYLCSVVSETADGYTFGSGTRLTVV.

In this sample, this clonotype turned up a few times. The chain links TRBV18 to TRBJ2-3, with TRBD2 matching over 7 bases. Germline CDR1 and CDR2: KGHSH and LQKENI. The CDR3 consists of 17 residues. V shed 2 bases, J shed 2 bases, and the junction held 10 bases outside the gene matches. The CDR3, as DNA: TGTGCCAGCTCACCATACACTAGCGCCCGGGTCACAGATACGCAGTATTTT. Its protein is CASSPYTSARVTDTQYF.

This clonotype was recorded at least ten times. This chain uses TRBV2 with TRBJ2-3, with TRBD2 matching over 12 bases. The CDR3 consists of 13 residues. After removal of 9 bases from V and 4 bases from J, the junction contained 2 bases not matched to a gene. Germline loops: CDR1 SNHLY, CDR2 FYNNEI. The CDR3 nucleotides are TGTGCCAGTCGGACTAGCGGGGCAGATACGCAGTATTTT. Amino acids: CASRTSGADTQYF.

This clonotype was observed many times. The rearrangement uses TRBV6-5 and TRBJ1-2; perhaps TRBD1 as D (5 bases). The CDR3 sequence is 15 residues long. Germline CDR1 reads MNHEY; CDR2 reads SVGAGI. Deletions cut 0 bases from V and 7 bases from J, with 15 bases between. The CDR3 loop is CASSYSSGGDAGYTF. DNA of the CDR3: TGTGCCAGCAGTTACTCCTCGGGGGGGGACGCTGGCTACACCTTC.

This clonotype was detected only a few times. At one end the junction does not follow the germline gene, possibly because of a read error. DNA for the CDR3: TGTGCTAGCAGCTCCGGGACTAGCGGTCCCACAGATACGCAGTATTTT. Translating it yields CASSSGTSGPTDTQYF. The chain is built from TRBV7-7 and TRBJ2-3; 11 bases are a match to TRBD2. This CDR3 region has 16 residues. Germline-derived CDR1 and CDR2 are SSHAT and FNYEAQ (reference sequence). Combining the CDR3 with reference TRBV7-7 and TRBJ2-3 gives the whole variable domain GAGVSQSPRYKVTKRGQDVTLRCDPISSHATLYWYQQALGQGPEFLTYFNYEAQPDKSGLPSDRFSAERPEGSISTLTIQRTEQRDSAMYRCASSSGTSGPTDTQYFGPGTRLTVL.

This clonotype was counted at least ten times. The DNA for the CDR3 is TGTGCCAGCAGCACGACTAGCGGGGGGAGCACAGATACGCAGTATTTT. It translates to CASSTTSGGSTDTQYF. The chain employs TRBV12-3 or TRBV12-4 and TRBJ2-3; 13 bases match TRBD2. J gave up 0 bases and V 6 bases, and 3 bases lay outside the gene matches. The CDR3 is 16 amino acids.

This clonotype has at least ten counts. This chain uses TRBV4-2 with TRBJ2-7; 7 nucleotides agree with TRBD2. The CDR3 is 15 residues long. CDR1 is LGHNA, CDR2 YNFKEQ, per germline. Trimming removed 5 bases from V and 7 bases from J; junction bases left unmatched: 14. CDR3 protein: CASSTEGAGTWEQYF. The CDR3 DNA sequence: TGTGCCAGCAGCACGGAGGGAGCGGGAACGTGGGAGCAGTACTTC.

V and J are TRBV20-1 and TRBJ1-5, with D uncertain. Deletions cut 6 bases from V and 1 base from J, with 16 bases between. Germline CDR1 DFQATT, CDR2 SNEGSKA (reference sequence). This CDR3 comprises 15 residues. The CDR3 DNA sequence: TGCAGTGCCCGGGTGGGTAGTGTGAGCAATCAGCCCCAGCATTTT. Residues: CSARVGSVSNQPQHF.

This clonotype was picked up a small number of times. The V call is TRBV29-1, the J call TRBJ2-3, with D maybe TRBD1 (7 bases). Per germline, CDR1 SQVTM and CDR2 ANQGSEA. The CDR3 is 12 residues long. Between the trimmed V and J ends, which lost 6 bases and 5 bases, there was a span of 12 bases. The CDR3 DNA reads TGCAGCGTGCAGGGGGGAAGAGATACGCAGTATTTT. Translating gives CSVQGGRDTQYF.

This clonotype was counted at least ten times. This chain connects TRBV20-1 to TRBJ2-1, with 8 bases aligning to TRBD2. The germline CDR1 and CDR2 sequences are DFQATT and SNEGSKA (reference sequence). V gave up 2 bases and J gave up 3 bases; unmatched junction bases: 3. The CDR3 totals 14 residues. CDR3 loop: CSARTLAGYNEQFF. DNA for the CDR3: TGCAGTGCTAGAACGCTAGCGGGCTACAATGAGCAGTTCTTC.

To note about this clonotype: One end of the junction is discordant with germline, which a read error may explain. The chain couples TRBV7-2 to TRBJ2-3; D not certain. The CDR3 extends over 12 amino acids. CDR1 SGHTA and CDR2 FQGNSA come from the germline V gene. The CDR3 is CASSLNTIKSEF. Here the CDR3 DNA reads TGTGCCAGCAGCTTAAACACTATAAAAAGTGAATTT.

This clonotype was counted between two and nine times. This chain joins TRBV11-2 and TRBJ2-1; 7 positions agree with TRBD2. V lost 1 base to trimming and J lost 4 bases; unmatched junction nucleotides: 7. The CDR3 is 16 amino acids. Germline lookup yields CDR1 SGHAT and CDR2 FQNNGV. As DNA, the CDR3 is TGTGCCAGCAGCTTAGCGGGAGGCCATCCATACAATGAGCAGTTCTTC. Translated: CASSLAGGHPYNEQFF.

This clonotype was seen at least ten times. Its ends do not fully match the called genes, so a read error is possible. The chain is built from TRBV7-7 and TRBJ2-5; 7 bases map to TRBD2. The CDR3 is 14 amino acids. Germline V gene sequence: CDR1 SSHAT, CDR2 FNYEAQ (reference sequence). CDR3 nucleotides: TGTGCTAGCAGCTTAGGGAGGGTCCAAGAGACCCAGTACTTC. This translates into CASSLGRVQETQYF.

This clonotype was recorded a few times. The chain is built from TRBV7-2 and TRBJ1-1; D call uncertain. CDR3 length equals 15 residues. V was trimmed by 1 base and J by 3 bases, leaving 12 bases between them. The germline V gene encodes CDR1 SGHTA and CDR2 FQGNSA. CDR3 region: CASSLGLQSYTEAFF. The CDR3 DNA reads as TGTGCCAGCAGCTTAGGGTTGCAGAGTTACACTGAAGCTTTCTTT.

This clonotype was detected ten times or more. V and J are TRBV20-1 and TRBJ2-4; possibly TRBD1 or TRBD2 for D (5 bases each). Deletions cut 6 bases from V and 5 bases from J, with 11 bases between. The germline gives CDR1 DFQATT, CDR2 SNEGSKA (reference sequence). The CDR3 extends over 12 amino acids. CDR3 residues: CSAAGAQNIQYF. In DNA form, the CDR3 reads TGCAGTGCGGCCGGGGCCCAAAACATTCAGTACTTC.

This clonotype was recorded many times. The chain links TRBV7-2 to TRBJ1-4, with 11 bases lining up with TRBD1. J lost 7 bases, V lost 5 bases, and 12 bases had no gene match. The CDR3 is made up of 17 amino acids. Per germline, CDR1 SGHTA and CDR2 FQGNSA. The CDR3 reads CASSPGTGGWIGEKLFF. The CDR3 DNA reads TGTGCCAGCAGCCCCGGGACAGGGGGGTGGATTGGTGAAAAACTGTTTTTT. Full variable domain (remainder filled in from reference TRBV7-2 and TRBJ1-4): GAGVSQSPSNKVTEKGKDVELRCDPISGHTALYWYRQSLGQGLEFLIYFQGNSAPDKSGLPSDRFSAERTGGSVSTLTIQRTQQEDSAVYLCASSPGTGGWIGEKLFFGSGTQLSVL.

As concerns this clonotype: This clone may be a read error of a much larger clone one base away. The chain combines TRBV5-4 with TRBJ2-1; possible D gene TRBD2, 6 bases. Deletions cut 4 bases from V and 6 bases from J, with 17 bases between. The germline gives CDR1 SGHNT, CDR2 YYREEE (reference sequence). The CDR3 loop spans 15 amino acids. The CDR3 loop reads CASSLLTSLGNEQFF. In DNA, the CDR3 is TGTGCCAGCAGCCTTTTGACTAGTCTCGGCAATGAGCAGTTCTTC. The full variable domain, completed using reference TRBV5-4 and TRBJ2-1, is ETGVTQSPTHLIKTRGQQVTLRCSSQSGHNTVSWYQQALGQGPQFIFQYYREEENGRGNFPPRFSGLQFPNYSSELNVNALELDDSALYLCASSLLTSLGNEQFFGPGTRLTVL.

The J gene is TRBJ2-3, the V gene TRBV7-2; D uncertain. Germline lookup yields CDR1 SGHTA and CDR2 FQGNSA. Trimming left V 6 bases short and J 6 bases short, with 13 bases between. CDR3 size: 13 residues. The CDR3 DNA reads as TGTGCCAGCAGGACCGGAGCAGTTGATACGCAGTATTTT. Protein: CASRTGAVDTQYF.

This clonotype showed up many times. The chain carries TRBV23-1 and TRBJ2-5; tentatively, D is TRBD1 (6 bases). TRBV23-1 is sorted into the ORF group, with uncertain function. Trimming took off 2 bases at V and 2 bases at J, with 24 bases between the two ends. CDR3 length: 19 amino acids. CDR3 bases: TGCGCCAGCAGTCAAGCCCTGAGCAACAGGGCTGTCGGGCAAGAGACCCAGTACTTC. Residues: CASSQALSNRAVGQETQYF.

This clonotype was detected ten times or more. The genes are TRBV27 and TRBJ1-2; a weak D match, TRBD1 (5 bases). The CDR3 covers 13 residues. The ends were cut back, 3 bases at V and 4 bases at J, with 9 bases in the middle. The germline CDR1 and CDR2 sequences are MNHEY and SMNVEV (reference sequence). For the CDR3, the DNA is TGTGCCAGCAGTTTGACAGCGTTCTATGGCTACACCTTC. Its protein product is CASSLTAFYGYTF.